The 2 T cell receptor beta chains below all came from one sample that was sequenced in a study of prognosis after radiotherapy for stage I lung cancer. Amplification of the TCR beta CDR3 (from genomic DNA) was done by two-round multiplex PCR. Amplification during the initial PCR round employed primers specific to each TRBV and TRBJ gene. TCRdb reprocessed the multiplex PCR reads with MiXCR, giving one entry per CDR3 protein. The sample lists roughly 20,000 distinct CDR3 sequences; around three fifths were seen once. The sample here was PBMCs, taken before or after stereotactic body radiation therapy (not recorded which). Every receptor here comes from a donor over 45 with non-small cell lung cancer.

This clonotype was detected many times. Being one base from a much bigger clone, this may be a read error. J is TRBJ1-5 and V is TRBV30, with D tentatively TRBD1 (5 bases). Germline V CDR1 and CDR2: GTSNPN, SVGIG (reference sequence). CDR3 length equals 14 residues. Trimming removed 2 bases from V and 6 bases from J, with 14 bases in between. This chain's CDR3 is CAWSLLAGGQPQHF. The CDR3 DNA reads TGTGCCTGGAGTCTTTTGGCGGGGGGTCAGCCCCAGCATTTT.

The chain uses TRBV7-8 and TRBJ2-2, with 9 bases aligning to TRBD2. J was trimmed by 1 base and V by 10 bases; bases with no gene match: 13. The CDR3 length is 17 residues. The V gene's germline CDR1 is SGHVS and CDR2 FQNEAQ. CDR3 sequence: CATPRSGRTGNTGELFF. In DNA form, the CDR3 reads TGTGCCACCCCGCGGAGCGGGAGGACCGGGAACACCGGGGAGCTGTTTTTT.